This T cell receptor (beta chain) was profiled in a study of T cells in Graves' hyperthyroidism and ophthalmopathy. On the study more broadly: Blood from the periphery was taken at initial diagnosis, before any treatment.

TCR beta CDR3 region amplification was performed from RNA transcripts. In the first-round RT-PCR of the TCR CDR3, the HTBI primer set was used. In TCRdb, the multiplex PCR reads were re-called with MiXCR into one record per CDR3 protein. The data contain approximately 720,000 distinct CDR3 sequences, 18% of them singletons. This clonotype has more than one count but fewer than ten. The antigen is undetermined. The CDR3 has 15 residues. V shed 7 bases and J 3 bases; nucleotides not matched to a gene: 7. CDR1 MNHNS and CDR2 SASEGT come from the germline V gene. Notes on the study in general: Researchers found most expanded thyroid clonotypes above 0.001 in blood as well.

The specimen was blood. V usage is TRBV6-1 and J usage is TRBJ2-5; 11 positions agree with TRBD2. This clonotype was sampled from a woman aged 50 to 60 with Graves' hyperthyroidism that later progressed to Graves' ophthalmopathy. The CDR3 sequence is CASTRPGLAEETQYF. The CDR3 region has the DNA TGTGCCAGCACTAGACCGGGACTAGCGGAAGAGACCCAGTACTTC.